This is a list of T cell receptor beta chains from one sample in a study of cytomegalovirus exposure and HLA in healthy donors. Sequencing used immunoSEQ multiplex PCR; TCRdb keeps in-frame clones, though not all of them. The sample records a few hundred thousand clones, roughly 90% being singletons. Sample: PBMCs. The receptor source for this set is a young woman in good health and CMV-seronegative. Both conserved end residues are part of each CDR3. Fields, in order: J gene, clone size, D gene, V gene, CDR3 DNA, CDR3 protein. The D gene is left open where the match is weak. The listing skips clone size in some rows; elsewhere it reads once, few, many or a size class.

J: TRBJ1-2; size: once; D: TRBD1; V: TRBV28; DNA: TGTGCCAGCACCCTCGGGACAGGGGCGACCTATGGCTACACCTTC; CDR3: CASTLGTGATYGYTF
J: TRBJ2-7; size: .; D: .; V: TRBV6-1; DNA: TGTGCCAGCAGCCTGACAGGCTTGGCCTACGAGCAGTACTTC; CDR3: CASSLTGLAYEQYF
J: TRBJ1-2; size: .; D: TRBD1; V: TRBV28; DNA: TGTGCCAGCAGTTCTCCGGGACAGGGAAGATTTCGGATGAGGTCTAACTATGGCTACACCTTC; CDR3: CASSSPGQGRFRMRSNYGYTF
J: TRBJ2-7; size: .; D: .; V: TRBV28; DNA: TGTGCCAGCAGATCGACTCAACCCTACGAGCAGTACTTC; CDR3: CASRSTQPYEQYF
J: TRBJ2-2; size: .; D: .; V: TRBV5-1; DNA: TGCGCCAGCAGCTTGGTCCCGGCAGGGAACACCGGGGAGCTGTTTTTT; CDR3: CASSLVPAGNTGELFF
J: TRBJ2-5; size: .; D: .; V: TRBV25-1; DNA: TGTGCCAGCTTGGGACTCCAGCTGGGAGAGACCCAGTACTTC; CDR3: CASLGLQLGETQYF
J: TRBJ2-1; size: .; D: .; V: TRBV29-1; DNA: TGCAGCGCCGGGGGACCCAACAATGAGCAGTTCTTC; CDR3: CSAGGPNNEQFF
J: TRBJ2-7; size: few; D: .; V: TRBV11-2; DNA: TGTGCCAGCAGCCCAGGTACTGACTACGAGCAGTACTTC; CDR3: CASSPGTDYEQYF
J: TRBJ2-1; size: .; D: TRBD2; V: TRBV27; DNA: TGTGCCAGCAGTTTTCGGGGGGGGGATGAGCAGTTCTTC; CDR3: CASSFRGGDEQFF
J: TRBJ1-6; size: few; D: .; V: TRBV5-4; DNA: TGTGCCAGCAGCTTGGACAGGCCTAATTCACCCCTCCACTTT; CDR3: CASSLDRPNSPLHF
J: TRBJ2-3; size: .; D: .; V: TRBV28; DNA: TGTGCCAGCAGTTTGAGGGCCGAACGGCCGGGGGATACGCAGTATTTT; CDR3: CASSLRAERPGDTQYF
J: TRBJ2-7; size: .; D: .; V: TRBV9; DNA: TGTGCCAGCAGCGTAGCTTCAGGGGCCGCCTACGAGCAGTACTTC; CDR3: CASSVASGAAYEQYF
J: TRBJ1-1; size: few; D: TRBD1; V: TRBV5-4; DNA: TGTGCCAGCAGCTTGGAGGGACAGGGCTTAGAAGCTTTCTTT; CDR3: CASSLEGQGLEAFF
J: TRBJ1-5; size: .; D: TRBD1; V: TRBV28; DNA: TGTGCCAGCTCCGAAGGAGGGGGCGGCGGCCTTCCGCCCCAGCATTTT; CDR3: CASSEGGGGGLPPQHF
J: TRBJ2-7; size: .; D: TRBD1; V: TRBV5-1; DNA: TGCGCCAGCAGCTTAGGCCTTGCGGGACAGGTTTTACACGAGCAGTACTTC; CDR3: CASSLGLAGQVLHEQYF
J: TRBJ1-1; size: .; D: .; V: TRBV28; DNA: TGTGCCAGCAGTCAAGACAGTTACACTGAAGCTTTCTTT; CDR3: CASSQDSYTEAFF
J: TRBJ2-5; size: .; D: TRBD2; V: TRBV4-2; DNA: TGTGCCAGCAGCCCGCTAGCGGGAGGGCCAATTCGAGAGACCCAGTACTTC; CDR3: CASSPLAGGPIRETQYF
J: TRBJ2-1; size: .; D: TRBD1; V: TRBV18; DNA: TGTGCCAGCTCACCGGGACAGGGCAACAATGAGCAGTTCTTC; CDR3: CASSPGQGNNEQFF
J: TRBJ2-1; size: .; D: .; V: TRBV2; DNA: TGTGCCAGCAGACCGAGGGGAGGCTACAATGAGCAGTTCTTC; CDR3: CASRPRGGYNEQFF
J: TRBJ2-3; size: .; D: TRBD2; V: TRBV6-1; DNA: TGTGCCAGCAGTGGTTTAGCGGGAGGGTTGCCAGATACGCAGTATTTT; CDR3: CASSGLAGGLPDTQYF
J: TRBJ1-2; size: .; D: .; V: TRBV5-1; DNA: TGCGCCAGCAGCCCTGTCCCGAACTATGGCTACACCTTC; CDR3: CASSPVPNYGYTF
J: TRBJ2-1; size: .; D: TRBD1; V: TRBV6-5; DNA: TGTGCCAGCAGTTACGGGACAGGGGTCAATGAGCAGTTCTTC; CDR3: CASSYGTGVNEQFF
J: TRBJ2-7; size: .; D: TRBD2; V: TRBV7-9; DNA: TGTGCCACCCGGGCCCTCACCAGCGGGATGGGCTACGAGCAGTACTTC; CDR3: CATRALTSGMGYEQYF
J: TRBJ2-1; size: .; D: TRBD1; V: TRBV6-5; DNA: TGTGCCAGCACCTGGGACAGGGGATTGAATGAGCAGTTCTTC; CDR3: CASTWDRGLNEQFF
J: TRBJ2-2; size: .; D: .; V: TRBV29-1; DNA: TGCAGCGCCGGGAGGACAGAGGCCGGGGAGCTGTTTTTT; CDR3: CSAGRTEAGELFF
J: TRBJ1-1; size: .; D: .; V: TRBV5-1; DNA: TGCGCCAGCAGCACGGACTGGATGAACACTGAAGCTTTCTTT; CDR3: CASSTDWMNTEAFF
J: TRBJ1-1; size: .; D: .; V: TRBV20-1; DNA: TGCAGTGTTTCCCGGAGAGAAGCTTTCTTT; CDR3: CSVSRREAFF
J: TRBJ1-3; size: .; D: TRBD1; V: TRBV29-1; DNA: TGCAGCGTTTGGGACAGCCAAGGAAACACCATATATTTT; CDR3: CSVWDSQGNTIYF
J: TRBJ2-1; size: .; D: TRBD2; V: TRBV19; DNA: TGTGCCAGTAGTGACTCCCCCCCGGGACTAGCGGCCCATGAGCAGTTCTTC; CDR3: CASSDSPPGLAAHEQFF
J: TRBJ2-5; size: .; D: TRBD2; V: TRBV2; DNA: TGTGCCGGAGGACTAGCGGGACTCGGAGAGACCCAGTACTTC; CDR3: CAGGLAGLGETQYF
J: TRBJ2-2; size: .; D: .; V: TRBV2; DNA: TGTGCCAGCAGTGTACGGGAGATCGGGGAGCTGTTTTTT; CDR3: CASSVREIGELFF
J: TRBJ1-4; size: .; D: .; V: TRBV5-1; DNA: TGCGCCAGCAGCTTGGGTCCGGGGAGTGAAAAACTGTTTTTT; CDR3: CASSLGPGSEKLFF
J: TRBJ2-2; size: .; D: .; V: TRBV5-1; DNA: TGCGCCAGCAGCTTGGGGGCAGAGACAGGGAACACCGGGGAGCTGTTTTTT; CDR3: CASSLGAETGNTGELFF
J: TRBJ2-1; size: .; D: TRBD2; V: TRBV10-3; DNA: TGTGCCATCAGTGAGTCGTCGGGACTACCGGGGAATGAGCAGTTCTTC; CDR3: CAISESSGLPGNEQFF
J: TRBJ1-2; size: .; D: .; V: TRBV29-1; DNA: TGCAGCGTTGATCGGGGGGATTCCGCTATTGGCTACACCTTC; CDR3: CSVDRGDSAIGYTF
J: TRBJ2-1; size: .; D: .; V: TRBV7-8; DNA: TGTGCCAGCAGCTTAGGGAGCGAGCAGTTCTTC; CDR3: CASSLGSEQFF
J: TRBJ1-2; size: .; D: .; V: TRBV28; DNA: TGTGCCAGCAGCCCTGCCGAAGGTTCGCGGGCTTATGGCTACACCTTC; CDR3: CASSPAEGSRAYGYTF
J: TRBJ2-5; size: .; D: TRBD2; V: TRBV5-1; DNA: TGCGCCAGCAGGGCTAGCGGGGGGGCGAAGACCCAGTACTTC; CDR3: CASRASGGAKTQYF
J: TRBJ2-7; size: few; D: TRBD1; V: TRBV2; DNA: TGTGCCAGCAGTGGGGGGACAGGGTCCGTCGAGCAGTACTTC; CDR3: CASSGGTGSVEQYF
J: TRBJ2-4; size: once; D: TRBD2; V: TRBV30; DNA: TGTGCCTGGAGTGCTGGGGGGGAGAGTCTAGCCAAAAACATTCAGTACTTC; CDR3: CAWSAGGESLAKNIQYF
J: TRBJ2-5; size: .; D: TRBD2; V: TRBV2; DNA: TGTGCCAGCAGTGAAACGAGGGGAGGGTCAGAGACCCAGTACTTC; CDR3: CASSETRGGSETQYF
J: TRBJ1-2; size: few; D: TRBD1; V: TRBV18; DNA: TGTGCCAGCTCACGGGGGACAGGAAACTATGGCTACACCTTC; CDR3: CASSRGTGNYGYTF
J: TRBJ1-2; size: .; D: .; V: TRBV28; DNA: TGTGCCAGCAGTTCGCCGGGGGGAGGAAATGGCTACACCTTC; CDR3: CASSSPGGGNGYTF
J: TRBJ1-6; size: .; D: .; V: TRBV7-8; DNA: TGTGCCACGGAGGCGTCACCCCTCCACTTT; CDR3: CATEASPLHF
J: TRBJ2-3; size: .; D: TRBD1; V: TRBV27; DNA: TGTGCCAGCAGATGGACAGGGGGCCCAGATACGCAGTATTTT; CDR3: CASRWTGGPDTQYF
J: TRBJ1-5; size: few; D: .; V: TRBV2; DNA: TGTGCCAGCAGTGTTTCGGGGAATCAGCCCCAGCATTTT; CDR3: CASSVSGNQPQHF
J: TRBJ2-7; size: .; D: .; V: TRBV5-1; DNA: TGCGCCAGCAGCCCGGGAGTTTCAGGGTGGAACGTTCACGAGCAGTACTTC; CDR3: CASSPGVSGWNVHEQYF
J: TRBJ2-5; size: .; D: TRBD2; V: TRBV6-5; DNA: TGTGCCAGCAAGCCTAGCGGGAGGCCCCAAGAGACCCAGTACTTC; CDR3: CASKPSGRPQETQYF
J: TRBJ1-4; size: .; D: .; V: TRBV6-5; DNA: TGTGCCAGCAGTTACTCGGGGCAGGCTGAACTGTTTTTT; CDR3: CASSYSGQAELFF
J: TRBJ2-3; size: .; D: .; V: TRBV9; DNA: TGTGCCAGCAGCGTCAGCGGCACAGATACGCAGTATTTT; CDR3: CASSVSGTDTQYF
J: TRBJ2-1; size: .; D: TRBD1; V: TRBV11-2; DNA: TGTGCCAGCAGCTTAGAAGTTTACAGGGGGCAGTTCTTC; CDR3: CASSLEVYRGQFF
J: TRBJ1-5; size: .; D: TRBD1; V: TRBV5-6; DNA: TGTGCCAGCAGCTTATGGACAGGGGCCCGAGGTCAGCCCCAGCATTTT; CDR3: CASSLWTGARGQPQHF
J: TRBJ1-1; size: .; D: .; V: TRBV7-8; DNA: TGTGCCAGCAGCTTATCTACCTACACCACAGGGGAAGCTTTCTTT; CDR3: CASSLSTYTTGEAFF
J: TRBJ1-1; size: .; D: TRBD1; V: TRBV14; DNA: TGTGCCAGCAGCCAATCCAGGGGGTGGAACACTGAAGCTTTCTTT; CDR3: CASSQSRGWNTEAFF
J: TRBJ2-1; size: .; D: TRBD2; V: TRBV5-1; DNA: TGCGCCAGCAGCCGCGGGGGTACATACAATGAGCAGTTCTTC; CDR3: CASSRGGTYNEQFF
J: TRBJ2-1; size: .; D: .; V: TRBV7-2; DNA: TGTGCCAGCAGCTTAAGCCCAGGGTACAATGAGCAGTTCTTC; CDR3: CASSLSPGYNEQFF
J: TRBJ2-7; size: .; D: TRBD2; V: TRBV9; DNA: TGTGCCAGCAGCGGAGAGCCGACTAGCGGGACTGAATCCTACGAGCAGTACTTC; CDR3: CASSGEPTSGTESYEQYF
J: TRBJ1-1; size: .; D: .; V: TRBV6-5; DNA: TGTGCCAGCAGTTACGGCAGGGCCGGCGCAGCTTTCTTT; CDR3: CASSYGRAGAAFF